This T cell receptor beta chain was found in a study of cytomegalovirus exposure and HLA in healthy donors. Study-wide results and caveats: The classifier reportedly diagnosed cytomegalovirus status with high sensitivity and specificity. While the bulk of TCR sequences proved rare, some public TCRs turned up in many donors. The study designated about 160 TCR beta chains cytomegalovirus-associated.

These donors were members of the roughly 120-subject validation cohort, a group separate from the approximately 640-subject first cohort. In germline, CDR1 is SNHLY, CDR2 FYNNEI. V lost 10 bases, J lost 8 bases, and 24 bases lay in between. The CDR3 runs 15 residues. On this clone itself: Antigen: not known.

TCRdb's table, derived via immunoSEQ multiplex PCR, lists solely in-frame clones and lacks some. This table has about 170,000 clones, 70% to 90% appearing once. Sequencing was done on a sample of PBMCs. This clonotype was obtained from a woman in her thirties in good health and CMV-seronegative. This chain uses TRBV2 with TRBJ2-1; tentatively, D is TRBD2 (6 bases). The CDR3 region is CAISSAGTLSDEQFF. DNA for the CDR3: TGTGCCATCTCCTCGGCGGGGACTTTGAGCGATGAGCAGTTCTTC.